The source of this T cell receptor beta chain is a study of technical replicates of blood from a few donors. Here immunoSEQ multiplex PCR was the method, and the copy in TCRdb shows in-frame clones only, minus some. The repertoire holds 13,000 or so clones, with 70% to 90% as singletons. This clone appeared a single time. This CDR3 is built from 16 residues. V was pared by 4 bases and J by 3 bases, with 17 bases between. Germline V gene sequence: CDR1 SGDLS, CDR2 YYNGEE. The sequenced sample consisted of PBMCs. The clonotype originates from a human donor in good health. V and J are TRBV9 and TRBJ2-1; TRBD2 might be the D (6 bases). The CDR3 spells CASSPGGSGNYNEQFF. CDR3 in DNA: TGTGCCAGCAGCCCCGGCGGTAGCGGAAACTACAATGAGCAGTTCTTC.